The 26 T cell receptor beta chains below all came from one sample that was sequenced in a study of blood T cell repertoires in COVID-19. Sequencing used immunoSEQ multiplex PCR; TCRdb keeps in-frame clones, though not all of them. The sample records 100,000 to 150,000 clones, about 88% being singletons. Sequenced sample: peripheral blood. Receptor source: a human donor in a cohort sampled during active COVID-19.

Only a few counts were recorded for this clone. The rearrangement joins TRBV7-9 to TRBJ2-7; 9 nucleotides match TRBD1. This CDR3 spans 19 amino acids. The germline gives CDR1 SEHNR, CDR2 FQNEAQ (reference sequence). V gave up 4 bases and J gave up 5 bases; unmatched junction bases: 21. CDR3 protein: CASSSQTGGASSRTNEQYF. The DNA for the CDR3 is TGTGCCAGCAGCTCGCAAACAGGGGGCGCAAGTTCTCGGACGAACGAGCAGTACTTC.

This clone appeared a single time. The chain recombines TRBV15 with TRBJ1-3, with TRBD1 matching over 7 bases. The CDR3 runs to 15 residues. Germline trimming cut 1 base from V and 4 bases from J; bases unmatched to any gene: 4. Germline V CDR1 and CDR2: LNHNV, YYDKDF (reference sequence). The CDR3 here is CATSRVGQPGNTIYF. DNA of the CDR3: TGTGCCACCAGCAGAGTGGGACAGCCCGGAAACACCATATATTTT.

The V call is TRBV2, the J call TRBJ1-1, with 7 positions matching TRBD1. V shed 7 bases, J shed 0 bases, and the junction held 14 bases outside the gene matches. The CDR3 is 17 residues long. Looked up from germline, CDR1 is SNHLY and CDR2 is FYNNEI. CDR3 sequence reads: CASISGTVPSMNTEAFF. The DNA of the CDR3 is TGTGCCAGCATTTCCGGGACAGTTCCCAGCATGAACACTGAAGCTTTCTTT.

V and J are TRBV9 and TRBJ1-3; D is possibly TRBD1 (6 bases). The CDR3 runs 16 residues. Per the germline V gene, CDR1 is SGDLS and CDR2 is YYNGEE. V was clipped by 4 bases and J by 0 bases, with 14 bases between them. The CDR3 bases are TGTGCCAGCAGCCAACGACAGGAGACCTCTGGAAACACCATATATTTT. Its translation is CASSQRQETSGNTIYF.

The chain combines TRBV9 with TRBJ2-7, with 11 bases lining up with TRBD1. With 2 bases clipped from V and 2 bases from J, the junction kept 6 bases outside the gene matches. CDR3 size: 16 residues. In germline, CDR1 is SGDLS, CDR2 YYNGEE. In nucleotides, the CDR3 is TGTGCCAGCAGCGTCCGGGACAGGGGGTTTCCCTACGAGCAGTACTTC. Translation gives CASSVRDRGFPYEQYF.

The chain uses TRBV19 and TRBJ1-4, with D possibly being TRBD1 (5 bases). Per the germline V gene, CDR1 is LNHDA and CDR2 is SQIVND (reference sequence). Trimming removed 7 bases at V and 8 bases at J, with 17 bases between. The CDR3 runs to 14 residues. The CDR3 bases are TGTGCCAGTATCGACTCAGGGCGATCGGAAAAACTGTTTTTT. It codes for CASIDSGRSEKLFF.

Here the CDR3 reads CASSPALWTEAFF. The CDR3 DNA reads TGTGCCAGCAGCCCCGCGCTATGGACTGAAGCTTTCTTT. The V call is TRBV27, the J call TRBJ1-1; D is unresolved. CDR3 length: 13 residues. V lost 6 bases to trimming and J lost 5 bases, with 13 bases between them. Germline V lookup: CDR1 MNHEY, CDR2 SMNVEV (reference sequence).

The chain couples TRBV5-5 to TRBJ1-4, with 7 bases that match TRBD1. Germline-derived CDR1 and CDR2 are SGHKS and YYEKEE (reference sequence). The junction had 11 bases not matched to a gene; V was cut back by 4 bases and J by 8 bases. This CDR3 spans 15 amino acids. In DNA, the CDR3 is TGTGCCAGCAGCCTATGGACAGGAAGAGAGGAAAAACTGTTTTTT. Encoded protein: CASSLWTGREEKLFF.

This clone was seen only once. The J gene is TRBJ2-2, the V gene TRBV9; D perhaps matches TRBD1 (7 bases). The germline V gene has CDR1 SGDLS and CDR2 YYNGEE. The V gene lost 0 bases and the J gene lost 4 bases, with 13 bases spanning the gap. The CDR3 covers 16 residues. CDR3 in amino acids: CASSVAHQGGTGELFF. The CDR3 nucleotides read TGTGCCAGCAGCGTAGCTCACCAGGGGGGCACCGGGGAGCTGTTTTTT.

The chain employs TRBV7-9 and TRBJ1-1; 7 nucleotides agree with TRBD1. Germline trimming cut 5 bases from V and 10 bases from J; bases unmatched to any gene: 10. The germline CDR1 and CDR2 sequences are SEHNR and FQNEAQ (reference sequence). The CDR3 is 13 amino acids. The CDR3 protein is CASSPTGATVAFF. The CDR3 nucleotides are TGTGCCAGCAGCCCTACAGGGGCGACGGTAGCTTTCTTT.

The chain recombines TRBV28 with TRBJ2-3, with 7 bases matching TRBD2. Germline CDR1 reads MDHEN; CDR2 reads SYDVKM. The V and J ends lost 3 bases and 0 bases, in that order; junction bases with no gene match: 3. This CDR3 has 15 residues. The CDR3 DNA follows: TGTGCCAGCAGTTTCGGCGGGGGTAGCACAGATACGCAGTATTTT. It codes for CASSFGGGSTDTQYF.

This rearrangement joins TRBV5-5 to TRBJ2-3; 12 nucleotides match TRBD1. CDR1 and CDR2 (germline): SGHKS, YYEKEE (reference sequence). The J segment lost 5 bases and the V segment lost 2 bases, leaving 3 bases of the junction unmatched. The CDR3 totals 15 residues. The CDR3 loop is CASSFGTGGEDTQYF. CDR3 nucleotide sequence: TGTGCCAGCAGCTTTGGGACAGGGGGCGAAGATACGCAGTATTTT.

The chain employs TRBV11-2 and TRBJ1-1; D perhaps matches TRBD1 (5 bases). The germline gives CDR1 SGHAT, CDR2 FQNNGV. The ends were cut back, 5 bases at V and 4 bases at J, with 14 bases in the middle. The CDR3 has 14 residues. The chain's CDR3 is CASSPSGGITEAFF. CDR3 DNA sequence: TGTGCCAGCAGCCCATCGGGGGGGATCACTGAAGCTTTCTTT.

In regard to this clone: Other DNA sequences within the sample encode an identical CDR3. The rearrangement joins TRBV5-1 to TRBJ1-2; 9 bases are shared with TRBD1. Losses at the gene ends were 0 bases for V and 0 bases for J; bases not matched to a gene: 3. Germline CDR1 SGHRS, CDR2 YFSETQ. This CDR3 has 16 residues. The CDR3 DNA is TGCGCCAGCAGCTTGGTGGGACAGGGAACTAACTATGGCTACACCTTC. This gives the protein CASSLVGQGTNYGYTF. Looking up the rest from reference TRBV5-1 and TRBJ1-2 gives the full variable domain: KAGVTQTPRYLIKTRGQQVTLSCSPISGHRSVSWYQQTPGQGLQFLFEYFSETQRNKGNFPGRFSGRQFSNSRSEMNVSTLELGDSALYLCASSLVGQGTNYGYTFGSGTRLTVV.

The V gene is TRBV29-1, the J gene TRBJ1-1; D is undetermined. V dropped 8 bases and J dropped 1 base, with 14 bases sitting between them. Looked up from germline, CDR1 is SQVTM and CDR2 is ANQGSEA. There are 13 residues in the CDR3. Written as DNA, the CDR3 is TGCAGCCCCACTCGACGGGAGAACACTGAAGCTTTCTTT. This gives the protein CSPTRRENTEAFF.

The chain joins TRBV7-9 to TRBJ2-5, with 7 bases matching TRBD1. V gave up 5 bases and J gave up 5 bases; unmatched junction bases: 14. CDR3 size: 16 residues. CDR1 is SEHNR and CDR2 is FQNEAQ in the germline V gene (reference sequence). As DNA, the CDR3 is TGTGCCAGCAGCCCTGGGACAGTCCCCGCCTGGGAGACCCAGTACTTC. Protein sequence: CASSPGTVPAWETQYF.

The chain links TRBV2 to TRBJ2-1; the D is unclear. This CDR3 comprises 15 residues. Trimming removed 6 bases at V and 6 bases at J, with 18 bases between. Germline V gene sequence: CDR1 SNHLY, CDR2 FYNNEI. The CDR3 loop reads CASSQDAPGLNEQFF. For the CDR3, the DNA is TGTGCCAGCAGCCAAGATGCCCCAGGCCTCAATGAGCAGTTCTTC.

V and J are TRBV18 and TRBJ1-2; TRBD1 might be the D (5 bases). The ends were cut back, 0 bases at V and 5 bases at J, with 10 bases in the middle. The length of the CDR3 is 14 residues. Looked up from germline, CDR1 is KGHSH and CDR2 is LQKENI. CDR3 coding DNA: TGTGCCAGCTCACCACCGGGGCAGGAGTATGGCTACACCTTC. Translated, it gives CASSPPGQEYGYTF.

The chain uses TRBV11-2 and TRBJ1-2; D is uncertain. This CDR3 is built from 11 residues. Trimming stripped 5 bases from V and 5 bases from J, with 6 bases between. CDR1 is SGHAT, CDR2 FQNNGV, per germline. CDR3 protein: CASSPLYGYTF. The CDR3 coding sequence is TGTGCCAGCAGCCCCCTTTATGGCTACACCTTC.

This chain uses TRBV7-8 with TRBJ1-5; the match to TRBD1 covers 7 bases. This CDR3 spans 14 amino acids. J lost 3 bases, V lost 4 bases, and 3 bases had no gene match. CDR1 and CDR2 (germline): SGHVS, FQNEAQ. CDR3 protein: CASSWGTDNQPQHF. DNA of the CDR3: TGTGCCAGCAGCTGGGGGACAGACAATCAGCCCCAGCATTTT.

This clone was seen only once. One end of the junction varies from germline; a read error may be responsible. The genes are TRBV28 and TRBJ2-7, with D possibly TRBD2 on 5 matching bases. This CDR3 has 12 residues. Germline values: CDR1 MDHEN, CDR2 SYDVKM. CDR3 in DNA: TGTGCCAGCAGTTTAGTGGGGAGCCACCTGAACTTC. It encodes CASSLVGSHLNF.

This chain uses TRBV28 with TRBJ2-5, with 7 bases that match TRBD1. Germline V gene lookup returns CDR1 MDHEN and CDR2 SYDVKM. With 3 bases clipped from V and 0 bases from J, the junction kept 4 bases outside the gene matches. The CDR3 has 15 residues. In DNA, the CDR3 is TGTGCCAGCAGTTTCCAGGGGACAGACCAAGAGACCCAGTACTTC. Protein sequence: CASSFQGTDQETQYF.

The chain joins TRBV12-3 or TRBV12-4 to TRBJ2-1; unclear D gene. The V gene lost 8 bases and the J gene lost 6 bases, with 14 bases spanning the gap. This CDR3 has 13 residues. CDR3 sequence reads: CASQFPAINEQFF. The CDR3 DNA follows: TGTGCCAGCCAATTTCCTGCGATCAATGAGCAGTTCTTC.

The rearrangement uses TRBV11-2 and TRBJ2-1; weak D call: TRBD2 (6 bases). The CDR3 runs 14 residues. Trimming took off 0 bases at V and 6 bases at J, with 9 bases between the two ends. Germline V lookup: CDR1 SGHAT, CDR2 FQNNGV. The CDR3 DNA follows: TGTGCCAGCAGCTTAGACGGGAGAGGCAATGAGCAGTTCTTC. Protein product: CASSLDGRGNEQFF.

Only one count was recorded for this clone. The chain combines TRBV18 with TRBJ2-5; 11 bases are a match to TRBD2. V was pared by 1 base and J by 5 bases, with 3 bases of the junction left unmatched. The germline V gene encodes CDR1 KGHSH and CDR2 LQKENI. The CDR3 is made up of 15 amino acids. The CDR3 loop is CASSPLAGGTETQYF. CDR3 coding DNA: TGTGCCAGCTCACCACTAGCGGGGGGGACGGAGACCCAGTACTTC.

The rearrangement joins TRBV12-3 or TRBV12-4 to TRBJ1-2; D is perhaps TRBD1 (5 bases). Trimming removed 7 bases at V and 6 bases at J, with 12 bases between. The CDR3 is made up of 12 amino acids. The CDR3: CASNLGGNGYTF. Written as DNA, the CDR3 is TGTGCCAGCAATCTTGGGGGGAATGGCTACACCTTC.